The T cell receptor (beta chain) described here comes from a study of T-cell memory formation after mild COVID-19. Using its own MiXCR run on the 5' RACE reads, TCRdb lists one record per CDR3 protein. The sample has some 110,000 distinct CDR3 sequences; over 15% are singletons. The length of the CDR3 is 16 residues. Per germline, CDR1 MRHNA and CDR2 SNTAGT. V was pared by 6 bases and J by 0 bases, with 8 bases of the junction left unmatched. The TCR was taken from an adult woman who had mild COVID-19 (a few samples of this study predate the infection). Cell type and time point are not known. The sequenced sample was PBMCs or a T cell subset sorted from them (not recorded which). The rearrangement joins TRBV6-4 to TRBJ1-1, with TRBD1 identical over 9 bases. The CDR3 DNA follows: TGTGCCAGCAGGGACAGGGGCGCCTCAATGAACACTGAAGCTTTCTTT. As protein: CASRDRGASMNTEAFF.